This TCR beta chain was obtained from a study of blood T cell repertoires in COVID-19. On the study more broadly: Both acute and convalescent COVID-19 samples were obtained from the United States, Italy and Spain. From T cells, B-cell-depleted T cells, or PBMCs came the material, which was cDNA or gDNA.

Original analysis: From reference gene primer amplification, estimates of nucleated cell counts were derived. Using immunoSEQ multiplex PCR, the repertoire was profiled, and TCRdb retains in-frame clones only, with some absent. V and J calls and clone size are given by that table; D and trimming were obtained from the DNA. The sample carries around 75,000 clones, 88% recorded once. V was cut by 0 bases and J by 2 bases, with 11 bases left in between. There are 16 residues in the CDR3. The germline CDR1 and CDR2 sequences are LNHNV and YYDKDF (reference sequence). Material: peripheral blood. This clonotype originated in a human donor in a cohort sampled during active COVID-19. The chain combines TRBV15 with TRBJ1-5, with D tentatively TRBD1 (5 bases). The CDR3, as DNA: TGTGCCACCAGCAGAGACGACTCAGGGCGCAATCAGCCCCAGCATTTT. Translation: CATSRDDSGRNQPQHF.